This T cell receptor (beta chain) was sequenced for a study of cytomegalovirus exposure and HLA in healthy donors. Overall study: The study's early data release held tens of millions of unique TCRs from HLA-typed donors.

Study-level findings and limits: Analysis was carried out at a later point, and it linked a missense DCLRE1C variant to TCR beta V- and J-gene trimming. Prior analysis indicated that the majority of TCR beta V segments exhibited productivity approximately 87% or approximately 30% of the time.

The V gene lost 1 base and the J gene lost 4 bases, with 7 bases spanning the gap. Germline CDR1 is SNHLY and CDR2 is FYNNEI. This CDR3 region has 13 residues. As for this clone: Its antigen is still unknown.

The PCR was carried out with 60 Vbeta primers and 13 Jbeta primers. Per the authors' pipeline: An analysis performed later counted 70 million to 90 million unique TCR beta chains (around 10 million of them shared). Using immunoSEQ multiplex PCR, the repertoire was profiled, and TCRdb retains in-frame clones only, with some absent. From that table come the V and J calls and clone size; the DNA was used to work out D and trimming. Of some 150,000 clones in the sample, about 75% were seen once. Sequenced sample: PBMCs. This TCR came from a man aged 40-49 years in good health and CMV-seronegative. The chain recombines TRBV2 with TRBJ1-2, with D maybe TRBD1 (6 bases). CDR3 loop: CASSEGTAYGYTF. CDR3 in DNA: TGTGCCAGCAGTGAAGGGACAGCCTATGGCTACACCTTC.